This T cell receptor (beta chain) was captured in a study of Graves' ophthalmopathy and Graves' hyperthyroidism. Study-level information: Blood was drawn at initial diagnosis, before any treatment.

J was trimmed by 3 bases and V by 1 base; bases with no gene match: 4. From germline, CDR1 is SGHTA and CDR2 FQGNSA. The CDR3 extends over 15 amino acids. Study findings and constraints: Thyroid clonotypes that were expanded above 0.001 frequency mostly also appeared in blood.

Ophthalmopathy donors' eye disease showed moderate-to-severe activity, CAS of at least 3, NOSPECS of at least 4 and duration under 3 months. Concerning this clonotype itself: Its antigen is as yet unknown.

Beta-chain TCR CDR3 regions were amplified from RNA transcripts. Scientists carried out first-round RT-PCR using HTBI primers and then a second-round multiplex PCR. MiXCR, applied by TCRdb to the multiplex PCR reads, yields one record per CDR3 protein. The repertoire has some 160,000 distinct CDR3 sequences, 35% to 45% of them found once; the top ten carry 7.5% to 10%. The TCR was taken from a man aged 25 to 45 with Graves' ophthalmopathy. The genes are TRBV7-2 and TRBJ1-1, with 8 bases lining up with TRBD1. The source material was peripheral blood. As DNA, the CDR3 is TGTGCCAGCAGCTTAGGCAGGGGGCGTGACACTGAAGCTTTCTTT. Translated: CASSLGRGRDTEAFF.